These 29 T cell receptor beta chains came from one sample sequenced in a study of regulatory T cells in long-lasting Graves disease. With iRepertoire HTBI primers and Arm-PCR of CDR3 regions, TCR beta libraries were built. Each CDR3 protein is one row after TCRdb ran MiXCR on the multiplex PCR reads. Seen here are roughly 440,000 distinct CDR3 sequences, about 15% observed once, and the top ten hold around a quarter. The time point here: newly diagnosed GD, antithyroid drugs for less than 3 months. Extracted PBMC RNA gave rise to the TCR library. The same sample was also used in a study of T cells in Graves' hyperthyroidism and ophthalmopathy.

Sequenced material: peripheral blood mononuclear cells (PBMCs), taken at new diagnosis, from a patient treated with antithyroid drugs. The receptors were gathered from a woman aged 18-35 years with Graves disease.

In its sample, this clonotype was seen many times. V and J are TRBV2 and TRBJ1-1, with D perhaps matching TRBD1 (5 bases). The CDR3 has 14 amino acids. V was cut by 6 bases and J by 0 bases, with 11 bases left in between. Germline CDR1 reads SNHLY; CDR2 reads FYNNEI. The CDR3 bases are TGTGCCAGCAGAATTTGGGGCATGAACACTGAAGCTTTCTTT. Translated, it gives CASRIWGMNTEAFF.

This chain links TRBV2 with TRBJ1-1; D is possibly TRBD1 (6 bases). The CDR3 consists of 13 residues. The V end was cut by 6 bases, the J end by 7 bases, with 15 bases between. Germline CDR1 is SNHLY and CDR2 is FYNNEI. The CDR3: CASSHLGGGEAFF. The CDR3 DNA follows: TGTGCCAGCAGCCACCTAGGGGGTGGTGAAGCTTTCTTT.

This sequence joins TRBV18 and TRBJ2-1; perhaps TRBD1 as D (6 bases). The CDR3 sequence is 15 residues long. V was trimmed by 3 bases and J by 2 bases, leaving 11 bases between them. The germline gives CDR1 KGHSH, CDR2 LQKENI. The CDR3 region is CASSPRDNPYNEQFF. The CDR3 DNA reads TGTGCCAGCTCACCCAGGGACAACCCCTACAATGAGCAGTTCTTC.

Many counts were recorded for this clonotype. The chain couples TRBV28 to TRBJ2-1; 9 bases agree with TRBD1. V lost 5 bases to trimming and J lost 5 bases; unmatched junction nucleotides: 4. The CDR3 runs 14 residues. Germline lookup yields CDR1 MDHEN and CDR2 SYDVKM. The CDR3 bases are TGTGCCAGCAGTCGACAGGGGGTAAACAATGAGCAGTTCTTC. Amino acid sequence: CASSRQGVNNEQFF.

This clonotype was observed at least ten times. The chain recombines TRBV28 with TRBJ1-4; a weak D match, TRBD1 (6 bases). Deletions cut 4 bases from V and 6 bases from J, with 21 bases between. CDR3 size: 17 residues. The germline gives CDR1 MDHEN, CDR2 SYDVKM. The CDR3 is CASSSYRGAGWDEKLFF. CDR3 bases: TGTGCCAGCAGTTCTTATCGGGGGGCAGGTTGGGATGAAAAACTGTTTTTT.

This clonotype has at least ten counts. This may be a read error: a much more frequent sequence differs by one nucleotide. CDR3 loop: CSVGDRDFSEQFF. DNA for the CDR3: TGCAGCGTGGGGGACAGGGATTTTAGTGAGCAGTTCTTC. The gene calls are TRBV29-1 and TRBJ2-1, with 9 bases identical to TRBD1. V lost 6 bases, J lost 9 bases, and 9 bases stayed unmatched. Germline V gives CDR1 SQVTM, CDR2 ANQGSEA. The CDR3 extends over 13 amino acids.

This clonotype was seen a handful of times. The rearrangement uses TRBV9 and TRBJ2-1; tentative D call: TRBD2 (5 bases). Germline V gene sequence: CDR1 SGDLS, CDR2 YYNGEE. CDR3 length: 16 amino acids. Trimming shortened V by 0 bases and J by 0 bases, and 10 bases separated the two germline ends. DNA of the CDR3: TGTGCCAGCAGCGTAGGTGGCGGGCTCTCCTACAATGAGCAGTTCTTC. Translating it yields CASSVGGGLSYNEQFF.

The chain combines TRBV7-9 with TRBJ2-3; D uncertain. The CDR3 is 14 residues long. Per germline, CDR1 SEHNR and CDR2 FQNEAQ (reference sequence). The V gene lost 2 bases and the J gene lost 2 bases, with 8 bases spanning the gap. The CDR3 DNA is TGTGCCAGCAGCTTACTAGGAACCACAGATACGCAGTATTTT. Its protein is CASSLLGTTDTQYF.

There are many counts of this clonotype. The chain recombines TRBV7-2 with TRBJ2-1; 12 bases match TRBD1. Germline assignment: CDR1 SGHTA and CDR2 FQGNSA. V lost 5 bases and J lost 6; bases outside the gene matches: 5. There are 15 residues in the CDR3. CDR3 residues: CASSQGQGAFNEQFF. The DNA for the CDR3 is TGTGCCAGCAGCCAGGGACAGGGGGCTTTCAATGAGCAGTTCTTC.

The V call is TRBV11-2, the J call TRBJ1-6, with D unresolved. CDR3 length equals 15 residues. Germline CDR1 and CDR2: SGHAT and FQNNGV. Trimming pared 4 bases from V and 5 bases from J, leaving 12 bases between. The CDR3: CASSSDLADNSPLHF. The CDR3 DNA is TGTGCCAGCAGCTCCGACCTCGCGGATAATTCACCCCTCCACTTT.

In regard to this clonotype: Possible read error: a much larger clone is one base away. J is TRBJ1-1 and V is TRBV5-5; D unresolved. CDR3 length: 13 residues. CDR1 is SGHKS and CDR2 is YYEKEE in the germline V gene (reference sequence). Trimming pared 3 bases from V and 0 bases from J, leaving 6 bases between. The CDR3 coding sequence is TGTGCCAGCAGCTGGAGCATGAACACTGAAGCTTTCTTT. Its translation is CASSWSMNTEAFF.

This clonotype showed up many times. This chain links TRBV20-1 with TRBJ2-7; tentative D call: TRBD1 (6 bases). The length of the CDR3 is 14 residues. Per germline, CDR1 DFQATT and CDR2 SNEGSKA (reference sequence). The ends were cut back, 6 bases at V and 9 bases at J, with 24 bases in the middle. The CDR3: CSAYRDIPPSGQYF. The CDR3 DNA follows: TGCAGTGCGTACCGGGACATCCCGCCCTCGGGGCAGTACTTC.

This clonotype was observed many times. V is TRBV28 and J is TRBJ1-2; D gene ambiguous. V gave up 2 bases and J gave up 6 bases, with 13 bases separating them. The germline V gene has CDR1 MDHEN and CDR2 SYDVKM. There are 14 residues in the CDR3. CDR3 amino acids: CASSLVSGWDGYTF. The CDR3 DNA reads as TGTGCCAGCAGTTTAGTCTCAGGATGGGATGGCTACACCTTC.

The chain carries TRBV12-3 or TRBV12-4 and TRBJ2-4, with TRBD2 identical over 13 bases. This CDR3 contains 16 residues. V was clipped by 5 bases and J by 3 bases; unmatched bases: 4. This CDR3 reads CASSKGLAGNKNIQYF. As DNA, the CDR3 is TGTGCCAGCAGTAAGGGACTAGCGGGAAACAAAAACATTCAGTACTTC.

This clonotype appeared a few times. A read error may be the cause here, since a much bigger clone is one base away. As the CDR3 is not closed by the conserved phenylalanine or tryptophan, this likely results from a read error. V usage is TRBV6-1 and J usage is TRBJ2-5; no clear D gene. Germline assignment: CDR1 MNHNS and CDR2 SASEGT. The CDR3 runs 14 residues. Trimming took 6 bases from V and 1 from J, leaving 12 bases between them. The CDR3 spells CASSPLTAQETQYS. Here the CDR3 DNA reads TGTGCCAGCAGCCCGTTGACTGCCCAAGAGACCCAGTACTCC.

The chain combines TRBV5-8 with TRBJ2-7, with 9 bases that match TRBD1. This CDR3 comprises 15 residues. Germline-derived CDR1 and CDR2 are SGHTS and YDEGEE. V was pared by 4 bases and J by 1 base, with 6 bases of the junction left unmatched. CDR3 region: CASSVGGTGSYEQYF. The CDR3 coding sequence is TGTGCCAGCAGCGTAGGCGGGACAGGGTCCTACGAGCAGTACTTC.

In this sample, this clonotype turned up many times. The CDR3 DNA reads as TGTGCCTGGAGTTGGGGGACAGGGACACGAGAGACCCAGTACTTC. Translating gives CAWSWGTGTRETQYF. The chain is built from TRBV30 and TRBJ2-5; 9 bases fit TRBD1. Trimming removed 2 bases from V and 4 bases from J; junction bases left unmatched: 8. The CDR3 consists of 15 residues. Germline V gene lookup returns CDR1 GTSNPN and CDR2 SVGIG (reference sequence).

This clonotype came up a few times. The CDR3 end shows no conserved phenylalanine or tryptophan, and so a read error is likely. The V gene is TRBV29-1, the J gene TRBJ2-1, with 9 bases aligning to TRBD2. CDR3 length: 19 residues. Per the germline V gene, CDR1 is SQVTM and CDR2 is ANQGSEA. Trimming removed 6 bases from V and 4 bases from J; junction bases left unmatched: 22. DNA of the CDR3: TGCAGCGTCATCGGCCTGGGGCGGGAACCTAGCGGGACTTACAATGAGCAGTTCTCC. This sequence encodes CSVIGLGREPSGTYNEQFS.

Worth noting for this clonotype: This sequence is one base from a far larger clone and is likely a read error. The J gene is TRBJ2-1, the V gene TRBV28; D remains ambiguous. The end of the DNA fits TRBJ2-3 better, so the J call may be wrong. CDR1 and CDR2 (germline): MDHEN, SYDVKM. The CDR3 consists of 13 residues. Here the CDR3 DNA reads TGTGCCAGCAGTTTCGGTTTGGCGGATGCGCAGTATTTT. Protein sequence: CASSFGLADAQYF.

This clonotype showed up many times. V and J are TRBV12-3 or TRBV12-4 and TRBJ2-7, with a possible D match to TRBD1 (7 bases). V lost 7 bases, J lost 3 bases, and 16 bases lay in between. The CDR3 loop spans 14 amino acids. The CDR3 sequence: CASTHQGGNYEQYF. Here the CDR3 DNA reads TGTGCCAGCACCCATCAGGGGGGCAACTACGAGCAGTACTTC.

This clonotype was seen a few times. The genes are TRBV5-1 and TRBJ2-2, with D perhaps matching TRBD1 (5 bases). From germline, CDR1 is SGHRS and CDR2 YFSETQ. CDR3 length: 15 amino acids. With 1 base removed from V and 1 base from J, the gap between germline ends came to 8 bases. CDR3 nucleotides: TGCGCCAGCAGCTTGTCCCAGGGGAACACCGGGGAGCTGTTTTTT. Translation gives CASSLSQGNTGELFF.

The CDR3 reads CASSYVGTGANEQYF. DNA of the CDR3: TGTGCCAGCAGTTACGTGGGGACAGGAGCTAACGAGCAGTACTTC. V and J are TRBV6-5 and TRBJ2-7; TRBD1 agrees at 8 bases. This CDR3 has 15 amino acids. V trimming: 2 bases; J trimming: 5 bases; junction bases outside the gene matches: 8. Germline-derived CDR1 and CDR2 are MNHEY and SVGAGI.

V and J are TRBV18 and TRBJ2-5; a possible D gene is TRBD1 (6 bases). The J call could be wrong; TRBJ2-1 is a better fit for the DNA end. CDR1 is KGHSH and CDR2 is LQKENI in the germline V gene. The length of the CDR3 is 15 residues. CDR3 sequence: CASSPRDNPHNEQFF. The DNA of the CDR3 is TGTGCCAGCTCACCCAGGGACAACCCCCACAATGAGCAGTTCTTC.

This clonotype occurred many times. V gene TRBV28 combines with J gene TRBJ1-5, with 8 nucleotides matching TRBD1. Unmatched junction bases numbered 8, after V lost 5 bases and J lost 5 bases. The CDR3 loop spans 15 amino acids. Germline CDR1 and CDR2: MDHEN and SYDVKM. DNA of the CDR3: TGTGCCAGCAGTCTTACTTCAGGGGGCCATCAGCCCCAGCATTTT. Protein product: CASSLTSGGHQPQHF.

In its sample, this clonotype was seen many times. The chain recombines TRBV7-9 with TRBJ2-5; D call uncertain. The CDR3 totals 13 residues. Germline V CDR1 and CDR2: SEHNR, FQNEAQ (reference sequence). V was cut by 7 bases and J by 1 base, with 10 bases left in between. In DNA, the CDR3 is TGTGCCAGCAACCACGGCGTCCAAGAGACCCAGTACTTC. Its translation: CASNHGVQETQYF.

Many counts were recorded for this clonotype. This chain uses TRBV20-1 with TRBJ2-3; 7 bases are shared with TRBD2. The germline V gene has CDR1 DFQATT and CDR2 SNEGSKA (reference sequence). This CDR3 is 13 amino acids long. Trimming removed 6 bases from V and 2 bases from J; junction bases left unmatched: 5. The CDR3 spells CSATGTTTDTQYF. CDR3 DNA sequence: TGCAGTGCAACGGGGACTACCACAGATACGCAGTATTTT.

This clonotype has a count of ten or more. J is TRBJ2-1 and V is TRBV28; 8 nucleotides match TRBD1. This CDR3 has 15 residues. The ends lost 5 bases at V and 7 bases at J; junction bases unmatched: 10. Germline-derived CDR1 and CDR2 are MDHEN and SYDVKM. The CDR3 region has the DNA TGTGCCAGCAGTCTCAGCCCGACAGGGGTTAATGAGCAGTTCTTC. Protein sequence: CASSLSPTGVNEQFF.

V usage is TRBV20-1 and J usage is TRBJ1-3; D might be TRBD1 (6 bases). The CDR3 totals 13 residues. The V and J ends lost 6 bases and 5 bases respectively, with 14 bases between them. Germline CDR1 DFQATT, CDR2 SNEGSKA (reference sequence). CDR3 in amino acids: CSAIQQGRNTIYF. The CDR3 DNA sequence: TGCAGTGCCATCCAACAGGGAAGAAACACCATATATTTT.

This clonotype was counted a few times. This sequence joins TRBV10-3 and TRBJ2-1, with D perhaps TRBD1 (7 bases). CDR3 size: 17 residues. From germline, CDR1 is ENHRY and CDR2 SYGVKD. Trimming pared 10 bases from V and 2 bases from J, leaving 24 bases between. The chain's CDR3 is CATRGTIAELTYNEQFF. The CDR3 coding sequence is TGTGCCACCAGGGGGACAATAGCGGAACTAACCTACAATGAGCAGTTCTTC.